The 16 T cell receptor beta chains below come from one sample, sequenced in a study of neurological immune-mediated disorders. One entry per CDR3 protein results from TCRdb running MiXCR on the 5' RACE reads. This table holds some 50,000 distinct CDR3 sequences, roughly 26% found once. The sequenced material came from PBMCs. Receptors were obtained from a woman in her 70s in good health.

The V call is TRBV3-1, the J call TRBJ2-7; D not resolved. V shed 0 bases and J shed 7 bases, with 13 bases lying between them. Per the germline V gene, CDR1 is LGHDT and CDR2 is YNNKEL (reference sequence). The CDR3 runs 14 residues. DNA for the CDR3: TGTGCCAGCAGCCAAGAGGCAGGCGGTCGGGAGCAGTACTTC. It specifies CASSQEAGGREQYF.

There are many counts of this clonotype. V and J are TRBV6-5 and TRBJ2-3, with a possible D match to TRBD1 (5 bases). CDR1 and CDR2 from the germline V gene are MNHEY and SVGAGI. V shed 6 bases and J shed 0 bases, with 10 bases lying between them. This CDR3 region has 14 residues. This chain's CDR3 is CASSRRQSTDTQYF. In DNA, the CDR3 is TGTGCCAGCAGCCGACGACAGAGCACAGATACGCAGTATTTT.

The gene calls are TRBV12-3 or TRBV12-4 and TRBJ1-3; possible D gene TRBD1, 5 bases. Trimming removed 1 base at V and 9 bases at J, with 19 bases between. The CDR3 extends over 16 amino acids. CDR3 DNA sequence: TGTGCCAGCAGTTTAGAATCGTGGGCAGGGTGGGCCACCATATATTTT. This encodes CASSLESWAGWATIYF.

This clonotype was observed many times. The chain is built from TRBV12-3 or TRBV12-4 and TRBJ1-2, with 7 bases matching TRBD1. J was trimmed by 8 bases and V by 6 bases; bases with no gene match: 3. The CDR3 runs to 11 residues. Here the CDR3 reads CASRRQGGYTF. CDR3 in DNA: TGTGCCAGCAGACGACAGGGAGGCTACACCTTC.

The chain has TRBV7-9 and TRBJ2-4; D is tentatively TRBD1 or TRBD2 (6 bases each). The length of the CDR3 is 16 residues. With 5 bases removed from V and 5 bases from J, the gap between germline ends came to 19 bases. Germline CDR1 and CDR2: SEHNR and FQNEAQ (reference sequence). The CDR3 DNA is TGTGCCAGCAGCCGTGGGGGGCTTTTCTCTGAAAACATTCAGTACTTC. It yields the protein CASSRGGLFSENIQYF.

This clonotype was recorded at least ten times. A read error is possible here, since a much larger clone lies one base away. The limits of the CDR3 on the DNA are not certain, so only TCRdb's listed CDR3 is given. The chain combines TRBV7-2 with TRBJ1-2; the tabulated D call, TRBD1, remains unverified against the DNA. The CDR3 is 13 residues long, ends included. Germline lookup yields CDR1 SGHTA and CDR2 FQGNSA. CDR3: CASSPGWGDGNTF.

This clonotype was counted many times. The chain carries TRBV20-1 and TRBJ1-6; TRBD1 is a possible D gene (5 bases). Trimming pared 1 base from V and 7 bases from J, leaving 8 bases between. Germline CDR1 and CDR2: DFQATT and SNEGSKA (reference sequence). The CDR3 length is 13 residues. In DNA, the CDR3 is TGCAGTGCTAGAGGTGGGGGGAATTCACCCCTCCACTTT. Translated: CSARGGGNSPLHF.

This sequence joins TRBV12-3 or TRBV12-4 and TRBJ1-6; no firm D call. The CDR3 contains 15 residues. Trimming shortened V by 2 bases and J by 11 bases, and 16 bases separated the two germline ends. CDR3 residues: CASSLWPPLGAPLHF. CDR3 DNA: TGTGCCAGCAGTTTATGGCCGCCGTTAGGTGCACCCCTCCACTTT.

Many counts were recorded for this clonotype. J is TRBJ2-3 and V is TRBV28; D ambiguous. Deletions cut 2 bases from V and 3 bases from J, with 9 bases between. The CDR3 is 14 residues long. The germline CDR1 and CDR2 sequences are MDHEN and SYDVKM. The CDR3 DNA reads TGTGCCAGCAGTTTAAGTCGGTTTACAGATACGCAGTATTTT. Amino acid sequence: CASSLSRFTDTQYF.

This clonotype has just one count. In nucleotides, the CDR3 is TGTGCCAGCAGCCCTATAAGGGAAACAGATACGCAGTATTTT. This gives the protein CASSPIRETDTQYF. This sequence joins TRBV12-3 or TRBV12-4 and TRBJ2-3, with D unresolved. The CDR3 extends over 14 amino acids. Between the trimmed V and J ends, which lost 6 bases and 3 bases, there was a span of 13 bases.

This clonotype was counted ten times or more. The chain joins TRBV2 to TRBJ1-1; D gene ambiguous. Between the trimmed V and J ends, which lost 4 bases and 5 bases, there was a span of 5 bases. CDR1 is SNHLY, CDR2 FYNNEI, per germline. This CDR3 is 11 amino acids long. CDR3 sequence: CASSALTEAFF. The CDR3 coding sequence is TGTGCCAGCAGTGCCCTTACTGAAGCTTTCTTT.

The chain uses TRBV12-3 or TRBV12-4 and TRBJ2-2; a weak D match, TRBD1 (5 bases). This CDR3 is 14 amino acids long. V was clipped by 7 bases and J by 7 bases, with 16 bases between them. In nucleotides, the CDR3 is TGTGCCAGCACCTGGGGCAGGGATGGCGGGGAGCTGTTTTTT. The encoded protein is CASTWGRDGGELFF.

This clonotype was observed once. This sequence joins TRBV27 and TRBJ1-2; D may be TRBD1 (5 bases). The length of the CDR3 is 18 residues. Germline V gene sequence: CDR1 MNHEY, CDR2 SMNVEV (reference sequence). The V gene lost 7 bases and the J gene lost 1 base, with 25 bases spanning the gap. CDR3 in DNA: TGTGCCAGCATCGCGTTAGGGGCCGGAGGAGGAAATAACTATGGCTACACCTTC. Amino acids: CASIALGAGGGNNYGYTF.

The rearrangement uses TRBV5-1 and TRBJ2-5; 10 bases are a match to TRBD1. V was pared by 3 bases and J by 4 bases, with 3 bases of the junction left unmatched. Per germline, CDR1 SGHRS and CDR2 YFSETQ. This CDR3 has 14 residues. CDR3 nucleotide sequence: TGCGCCAGCAGCTCTGGACAGGGGGGAGAGACCCAGTACTTC. It encodes CASSSGQGGETQYF.

This clonotype was seen ten or more times. The conserved phenylalanine or tryptophan normally closing the CDR3 is absent here, so this likely arose from a read error. V and J are TRBV20-1 and TRBJ2-7; 8 bases are shared with TRBD2. This CDR3 spans 13 amino acids. Germline CDR1 is DFQATT and CDR2 is SNEGSKA (reference sequence). V lost 3 bases, J lost 6 bases, and 7 bases stayed unmatched. This CDR3 reads CSARPSGRLEQYS. The CDR3, as DNA: TGCAGTGCTAGGCCTAGCGGGCGACTCGAGCAGTACTCC.

This clonotype has ten or more counts. The rearrangement joins TRBV7-2 to TRBJ1-6; the D is unclear. V was trimmed by 5 bases and J by 7 bases, leaving 15 bases between them. Per the germline V gene, CDR1 is SGHTA and CDR2 is FQGNSA. The CDR3 is made up of 15 amino acids. Here the CDR3 reads CASSLKRTENSPLHF. The CDR3 nucleotides are TGTGCCAGCAGCCTCAAACGGACGGAAAATTCACCCCTCCACTTT.